This T cell receptor beta chain was sequenced in a study of blood T cell repertoires in COVID-19. Study-level information: Samples of COVID-19 (acute and convalescent) were obtained from the United States, Italy and Spain. Nucleic acid was either cDNA or gDNA, and it came from T cells, B-cell-depleted T cells, or PBMCs.

The CDR3 runs to 13 residues. CDR1 is MNHEY, CDR2 SMNVEV, per germline (reference sequence). Trimming removed 3 bases from V and 3 bases from J, with 9 bases in between. The authors' processing: It was from reference gene primer amplification that nucleated cell counts were estimated. The repertoire was sequenced with immunoSEQ multiplex PCR; TCRdb's copy has only in-frame clones and lacks some. V and J calls plus clone size are reproduced from that table; the DNA served to infer D and trimming. Counted here are 150,000 or so clones, around 89% occurring once; the ten biggest clones make up around 15%. While infection was still active, Seattle patients were enrolled and then followed longitudinally.

The clonotype originates from a man aged 18 to 30 with COVID-19, enrolled during active disease. This chain links TRBV27 with TRBJ2-7, with D hard to call. Source material: peripheral blood. CDR3 nucleotides: TGTGCCAGCAGTTTTTATGGCGGCTACGAGCAGTACTTC. Translated: CASSFYGGYEQYF.